One sample yielded the 20 T cell receptor beta chains listed below, sequenced in a study of CXCR4 blockade with PD-1 therapy in pancreatic cancer. TCRdb's table, derived via immunoSEQ multiplex PCR, lists solely in-frame clones and lacks some. The table shows about 17,000 clones, with around 70% occurring only once. The sample consisted of tumor tissue. The receptors stem from a human donor with pancreatic ductal adenocarcinoma.

The J gene is TRBJ2-2, the V gene TRBV19; possible D gene TRBD2, 5 bases. Looked up from germline, CDR1 is LNHDA and CDR2 is SQIVND (reference sequence). V was clipped by 4 bases and J by 2 bases, with 14 bases between them. The CDR3 length is 16 residues. The CDR3 DNA reads as TGTGCCAGTAGTAATCCGGGAACTACCAACACCGGGGAGCTGTTTTTT. It yields the protein CASSNPGTTNTGELFF.

This rearrangement joins TRBV15 to TRBJ2-7, with 7 bases that match TRBD2. This CDR3 has 15 amino acids. CDR1 LNHNV and CDR2 YYDKDF come from the germline V gene (reference sequence). The ends lost 3 bases at V and 5 bases at J; junction bases unmatched: 10. DNA of the CDR3: TGTGCCACCAGCAGGGGCGGGAGAAGGGGAAACGAGCAGTACTTC. Its translation is CATSRGGRRGNEQYF.

This sequence joins TRBV18 and TRBJ1-1; D remains unclear. CDR3 length equals 15 residues. Trimming took 4 bases from V and 1 from J, leaving 13 bases between them. Germline V gene data show CDR1 as KGHSH and CDR2 as LQKENI. The CDR3 nucleotides read TGTGCCAGCTCACTACCGATTGGGAGGAACACTGAAGCTTTCTTT. Its translation is CASSLPIGRNTEAFF.

The chain carries TRBV23-1 and TRBJ2-7, with D uncertain. TRBV23-1 is known as an ORF, though its function is uncertain. Trimming took 6 bases from V and 5 from J, leaving 17 bases between them. This CDR3 region has 14 residues. CDR3 sequence (DNA): TGCGCCAGCAGCTTGCCCCAGGTTGGGCACGAGCAGTACTTC. This sequence encodes CASSLPQVGHEQYF.

This chain uses TRBV15 with TRBJ2-3; unclear D gene. CDR1 and CDR2 from the germline V gene are LNHNV and YYDKDF (reference sequence). The V end was cut by 1 base, the J end by 1 base, with 9 bases between. The CDR3 consists of 15 residues. The CDR3: CATSRGGGRTDTQYF. The DNA of the CDR3 is TGTGCCACCAGCAGAGGCGGCGGACGCACAGATACGCAGTATTTT.

This clone has just a few counts. The V gene is TRBV29-1, the J gene TRBJ2-3; D uncertain. Germline V lookup: CDR1 SQVTM, CDR2 ANQGSEA. The ends were cut back, 6 bases at V and 2 bases at J, with 9 bases in the middle. CDR3 size: 12 residues. CDR3: CSVSTTTDTQYF. CDR3 bases: TGCAGCGTCAGTACTACCACAGATACGCAGTATTTT.

In its sample, this clone was seen a few times. The chain uses TRBV6-8 and TRBJ1-5, with 8 nucleotides matching TRBD1. Germline CDR1 is MNHGY and CDR2 is SAAAGT. The CDR3 has 19 residues. V gave up 5 bases and J gave up 2 bases; unmatched junction bases: 17. The CDR3 here is CASSRFGQGAGSGNQPQHF. The CDR3 bases are TGTGCCAGCAGTCGGTTCGGGCAGGGGGCCGGGAGTGGCAATCAGCCCCAGCATTTT.

The chain is built from TRBV28 and TRBJ2-1, with TRBD1 as a possible D gene (5 bases). Per the germline V gene, CDR1 is MDHEN and CDR2 is SYDVKM. Trimming removed 5 bases at V and 3 bases at J, with 11 bases between. The CDR3 is 14 amino acids. CDR3 protein: CASSTLDIYNEQFF. CDR3 bases: TGTGCCAGCAGTACATTGGACATCTACAATGAGCAGTTCTTC.

J is TRBJ2-1 and V is TRBV19, with unresolved D. Trimming removed 5 bases at V and 0 bases at J, with 11 bases between. CDR1 is LNHDA and CDR2 is SQIVND in the germline V gene (reference sequence). CDR3 length: 15 amino acids. CDR3 sequence: CASSSPRSSYNEQFF. The CDR3 DNA is TGTGCCAGTAGTTCCCCCCGGAGCTCCTACAATGAGCAGTTCTTC.

This sequence joins TRBV19 and TRBJ1-3; D possibly corresponds to TRBD1 (5 bases). Trimming shortened V by 6 bases and J by 0 bases, and 15 bases separated the two germline ends. Germline V gene sequence: CDR1 LNHDA, CDR2 SQIVND (reference sequence). The CDR3 extends over 16 amino acids. CDR3 protein: CASSLAGRGSGNTIYF. DNA of the CDR3: TGTGCCAGTAGCCTTGCGGGGAGGGGCTCTGGAAACACCATATATTTT.

The chain employs TRBV19 and TRBJ2-3; TRBD2 aligns across 10 bases. The germline V gene has CDR1 LNHDA and CDR2 SQIVND (reference sequence). The CDR3 is 14 residues long. Trimming at V came to 4 bases and at J to 3 bases, leaving 1 base not matched to a gene. The CDR3 loop is CASSTSGSTDTQYF. CDR3 bases: TGTGCCAGTAGTACTAGCGGGAGTACAGATACGCAGTATTTT. The whole variable domain, remainder taken from reference TRBV19 and TRBJ2-3, is DGGITQSPKYLFRKEGQNVTLSCEQNLNHDAMYWYRQDPGQGLRLIYYSQIVNDFQKGDIAEGYSVSREKKESFPLTVTSAQKNPTAFYLCASSTSGSTDTQYFGPGTRLTVL.

This chain connects TRBV19 to TRBJ1-4; unclear D gene. V lost 6 bases and J 2 bases, leaving 13 bases between the germline ends. Germline lookup yields CDR1 LNHDA and CDR2 SQIVND (reference sequence). The CDR3 contains 15 residues. CDR3 nucleotides: TGTGCCAGTAGGCCTTCTCTCCCCACTAATGAAAAACTGTTTTTT. Protein sequence: CASRPSLPTNEKLFF.

The chain links TRBV5-1 to TRBJ2-3; TRBD2 matches at 16 bases. CDR1 and CDR2 from the germline V gene are SGHRS and YFSETQ. J was trimmed by 8 bases and V by 4 bases; bases with no gene match: 4. This CDR3 comprises 15 residues. The CDR3 here is CASSEGLAGGATQYF. In DNA form, the CDR3 reads TGCGCCAGCAGCGAGGGACTAGCGGGAGGGGCTACGCAGTATTTT.

The gene calls are TRBV15 and TRBJ2-1; 9 bases agree with TRBD1. V was pared by 9 bases and J by 6 bases, with 9 bases of the junction left unmatched. The CDR3 consists of 14 residues. Per germline, CDR1 LNHNV and CDR2 YYDKDF (reference sequence). The CDR3 protein is CATNTGGMINEQFF. CDR3 DNA: TGTGCCACAAATACAGGGGGCATGATCAATGAGCAGTTCTTC.

This clone showed up just a few times. This sequence joins TRBV11-3 and TRBJ2-5, with TRBD2 matching 7 bases. Trimming cost V 3 bases and J 3 bases; bases outside gene matches: 7. Germline CDR1 reads SGHNT; CDR2 reads YENEEA. The CDR3 length is 15 residues. The CDR3 nucleotides are TGTGCCAGCAGCTTGGAGTCAGGGAGGGAAGAGACCCAGTACTTC. It yields the protein CASSLESGREETQYF.

CDR3 amino acids: CASAPAPSSYNEQFF. The CDR3 DNA is TGTGCTAGTGCCCCCGCCCCAAGCTCCTACAATGAGCAGTTCTTC. The rearrangement uses TRBV12-5 and TRBJ2-1; D remains ambiguous. This CDR3 contains 15 residues. CDR1 is LGHNT, CDR2 FRNRAP, per germline. V was cut by 7 bases and J by 0 bases, with 13 bases left in between.

This clone was observed a few times. The chain has TRBV30 and TRBJ2-1; no firm D call. The CDR3 runs to 13 residues. Trimming shortened V by 5 bases and J by 0 bases, and 8 bases separated the two germline ends. Germline-derived CDR1 and CDR2 are GTSNPN and SVGIG (reference sequence). CDR3 in DNA: TGTGCCTGGGACTTCAGCTCCTACAATGAGCAGTTCTTC. Its protein product is CAWDFSSYNEQFF.

This clone is labeled medium-sized. The CDR3 goes on 1 residue after the read ends, and that part is filled in from the germline J gene. The chain employs TRBV6-1 and TRBJ2-3; D is possibly TRBD2 (5 bases). The CDR3 consists of 17 residues. The germline V gene encodes CDR1 MNHNS and CDR2 SASEGT. The germline V and J ends were trimmed by 0 bases and 0 bases, with 13 bases remaining between them. CDR3 DNA, as far as it was read: TGTGCCAGCAGTGAAGCGACGCGGGCTCCTAGCACAGATACGCAGTAT. This sequence encodes CASSEATRAPSTDTQY. The full CDR3 protein is CASSEATRAPSTDTQYF.

The chain links TRBV19 to TRBJ2-2; 7 bases map to TRBD2. V lost 4 bases to trimming and J lost 0 bases; unmatched junction nucleotides: 5. CDR3 length: 16 residues. Germline lookup yields CDR1 LNHDA and CDR2 SQIVND (reference sequence). The CDR3 DNA reads as TGTGCCAGTAGTAAGGGGCTAGCGGCGAACACCGGGGAGCTGTTTTTT. Protein: CASSKGLAANTGELFF.

The V gene is TRBV19, the J gene TRBJ1-3; D is unresolved. Germline values: CDR1 LNHDA, CDR2 SQIVND (reference sequence). Trimming left V 8 bases short and J 0 bases short, with 5 bases between. The CDR3 is 12 residues long. CDR3 in DNA: TGTGCCAGTCGGAGCTCTGGAAACACCATATATTTT. As protein: CASRSSGNTIYF.